The rows below give T cell receptor beta chains drawn from one sample of a study of blood T cell repertoires in COVID-19. This table comes from immunoSEQ multiplex PCR, and its TCRdb copy is limited to in-frame clones, with some not included. The sample shows a few hundred thousand clones, approximately 86% of them seen only once. The sample consisted of peripheral blood. The receptors stem from a woman in her 70s with active or convalescent COVID-19. Each CDR3 is given with its conserved first and last residue. The D gene is left open where the match is weak. A row's size may be missing; if present it is once, few, many or a size class.

TRBD2 TRBJ2-3 NA TRBV4-1 CASSQVGKRGSYADTQYF TGCGCCAGCAGCCAAGTCGGGAAGCGGGGGAGTTATGCAGATACGCAGTATTTT
NA TRBJ2-6 NA TRBV5-6 CASSLEGTGANVLTF TGTGCCAGCAGCTTAGAGGGTACCGGGGCCAACGTCCTGACTTTC
TRBD1 TRBJ2-2 once TRBV19 CASSILSPRQGNGELFF TGTGCCAGTAGTATTCTCTCTCCGCGACAGGGGAACGGGGAGCTGTTTTTT
TRBD1 TRBJ1-1 few TRBV11-3 CASSEGQGGSEAFF TGTGCCAGCAGCGAGGGACAGGGAGGCTCTGAAGCTTTCTTT
NA TRBJ1-1 NA TRBV5-4 CASRAWGGNTEAFF TGTGCCAGCAGGGCCTGGGGAGGAAACACTGAAGCTTTCTTT
NA TRBJ2-3 NA TRBV9 CASSVDSLDPTDTQYF TGTGCCAGCAGCGTAGATTCCCTAGACCCCACAGATACGCAGTATTTT
NA TRBJ1-2 NA TRBV5-1 CASSLQVSNYGYTF TGCGCCAGCAGCCTACAGGTCTCTAACTATGGCTACACCTTC
TRBD1 TRBJ1-2 NA TRBV9 CASSDPLQTGYYGYTF TGTGCCAGCAGCGACCCTCTTCAGACAGGGTACTATGGCTACACCTTC
NA TRBJ1-3 NA TRBV18 CASSPSQENTIYF TGTGCCAGCTCTCCCTCTCAGGAAAACACCATATATTTT
TRBD1 TRBJ1-2 NA TRBV18 CASSLQGNSGYTF TGTGCCAGCTCACTACAGGGGAATAGTGGCTACACCTTC
NA TRBJ1-6 NA TRBV24-1 CATSESGEGNSPLHF TGTGCCACCAGTGAGTCAGGGGAGGGGAATTCACCCCTCCACTTT
TRBD1 TRBJ1-5 NA TRBV6-2/TRBV6-3 CASSYSRDPGQGHQPQHF TGTGCCAGCAGTTACTCGAGGGACCCGGGACAGGGGCATCAGCCCCAGCATTTT
NA TRBJ1-6 NA TRBV2 CASCGSSYNSPLHF TGTGCCAGCTGTGGGAGCTCCTATAATTCACCCCTCCACTTT
NA TRBJ1-1 NA TRBV9 CASSLGLGSTEAFF TGTGCCAGCAGCCTAGGATTAGGGAGTACTGAAGCTTTCTTT
NA TRBJ2-5 once TRBV7-6 CASSPTSQETQYF TGTGCCAGCAGCCCTACTAGCCAAGAGACCCAGTACTTC
TRBD2 TRBJ2-1 once TRBV5-4 CASSSGGGTYNEQFF TGTGCCAGCAGCTCCGGGGGGGGGACCTACAATGAGCAGTTCTTC
TRBD1 TRBJ1-4 few TRBV19 CASGRSGGDEKLFF TGTGCCAGCGGGAGATCAGGGGGCGATGAAAAACTGTTTTTT
TRBD2 TRBJ2-2 NA TRBV4-1 CASSHLAGEDTGELFF TGCGCCAGCAGCCACCTAGCGGGGGAAGATACCGGGGAGCTGTTTTTT
NA TRBJ2-6 NA TRBV7-2 CASSLAWSGNVLTF TGTGCCAGCAGCTTAGCGTGGAGTGGCAACGTCCTGACTTTC
TRBD1 TRBJ1-4 NA TRBV7-6 CASSPDRGSNEKLFF TGTGCCAGCAGCCCGGACAGGGGGTCTAATGAAAAACTGTTTTTT
NA TRBJ1-1 few TRBV6-2/TRBV6-3 CASSPLGGQTEAFF TGTGCCAGCAGTCCCCTTGGAGGGCAGACTGAAGCTTTCTTT
NA TRBJ1-1 NA TRBV6-2/TRBV6-3 CASSYSRTPEFRNTEAFF TGTGCCAGCAGTTACTCGCGGACACCGGAATTTCGGAACACTGAAGCTTTCTTT
NA TRBJ1-6 NA TRBV9 CASSVEARSSYNSPLHF TGTGCCAGCAGCGTAGAGGCGAGGAGCTCCTATAATTCACCCCTCCACTTT
TRBD2 TRBJ2-3 NA TRBV4-2 CASSQDPAGLSDTQYF TGTGCCAGCAGCCAAGATCCAGCGGGGTTATCAGATACGCAGTATTTT
TRBD2 TRBJ2-3 once TRBV7-2 CASSPGAGRTDTQYF TGTGCCAGCAGCCCCGGAGCGGGGCGCACAGATACGCAGTATTTT
TRBD2 TRBJ2-1 NA TRBV18 CASSPGTSGSNEQFF TGTGCCAGCTCACCGGGGACTAGCGGGAGCAATGAGCAGTTCTTC